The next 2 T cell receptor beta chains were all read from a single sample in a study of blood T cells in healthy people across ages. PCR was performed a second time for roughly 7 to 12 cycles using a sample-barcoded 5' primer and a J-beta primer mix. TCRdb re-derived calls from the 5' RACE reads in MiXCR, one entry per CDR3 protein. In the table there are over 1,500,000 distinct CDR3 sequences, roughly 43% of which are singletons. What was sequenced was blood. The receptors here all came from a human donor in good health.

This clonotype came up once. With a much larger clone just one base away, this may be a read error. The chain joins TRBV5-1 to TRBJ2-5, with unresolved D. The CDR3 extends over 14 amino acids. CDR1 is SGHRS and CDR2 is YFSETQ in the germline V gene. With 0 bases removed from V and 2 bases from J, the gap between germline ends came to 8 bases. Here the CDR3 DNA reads TGCGCCAGCAGCTTGGACACCCTACAAGAGACCCAGTACTTC. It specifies CASSLDTLQETQYF.

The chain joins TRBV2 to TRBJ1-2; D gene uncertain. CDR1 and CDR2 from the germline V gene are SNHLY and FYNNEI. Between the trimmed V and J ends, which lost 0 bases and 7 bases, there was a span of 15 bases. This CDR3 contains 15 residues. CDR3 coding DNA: TGTGCCAGCAGTGAAGCTCTCCCCCCCGGGAGTGGCTACACCTTC. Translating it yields CASSEALPPGSGYTF.